The 4 T cell receptor beta chains below were found in one sample sequenced in a study of blood T cell repertoires in COVID-19 (dated by TCRdb to 2018 to 2020). The method behind the library was the immunoSEQ multiplex PCR assay. The table was pulled from immuneACCESS by TCRdb, which kept in-frame rearrangements only. Such tables lose some clones; where checked, under half of the loss comes from unresolved V genes, and the rest has no known cause. The sample has about 98,000 clones on record, 80% to 95% of them singletons. The ten largest clones take up more than 1.5% of the sample. The sequenced material came from peripheral blood. Receptors originate from a woman in her forties or fifties with COVID-19, enrolled during active disease.

V is TRBV2 and J is TRBJ2-7, with 8 bases that match TRBD2. Looked up from germline, CDR1 is SNHLY and CDR2 is FYNNEI. The CDR3 runs to 13 residues. Unmatched junction bases numbered 8, after V lost 7 bases and J lost 6 bases. The CDR3 protein is CASTSGGTREQYF. In DNA, the CDR3 is TGTGCCAGCACTTCGGGGGGGACCCGCGAGCAGTACTTC.

This clone was counted once. This chain joins TRBV5-6 and TRBJ2-2, with 8 bases matching TRBD1. The CDR3 sequence is 16 residues long. CDR1 is SGHDT, CDR2 YYEEEE, per germline. After removal of 4 bases from V and 6 bases from J, the junction contained 11 bases not matched to a gene. The CDR3 DNA reads TGTGCCAGCAGCCCGCCGACAGGGGTGAGGTCCGGGGAGCTGTTTTTT. It encodes CASSPPTGVRSGELFF.

CDR3 nucleotides: TGTGCCACCAGTGAGGGACAGAGCAATTCACCCCTCCACTTT. Translating it yields CATSEGQSNSPLHF. V usage is TRBV24-1 and J usage is TRBJ1-6; 7 positions agree with TRBD1. The CDR3 has 14 amino acids. Losses at the gene ends were 4 bases for V and 7 bases for J; bases not matched to a gene: 3. The V gene's germline CDR1 is KGHDR and CDR2 SFDVKD.

The DNA for the CDR3 is TGTGCCAGCAGCCCACAGGGGGTCGCTGAAGCTTTCTTT. This encodes CASSPQGVAEAFF. J is TRBJ1-1 and V is TRBV3-1 (or the pseudogene TRBV3-2), with 8 bases lining up with TRBD1. Trimming removed 4 bases from V and 6 bases from J; junction bases left unmatched: 4. The CDR3 consists of 13 residues. The germline CDR1 and CDR2 sequences are LGHDT and YNNKEL (reference sequence).